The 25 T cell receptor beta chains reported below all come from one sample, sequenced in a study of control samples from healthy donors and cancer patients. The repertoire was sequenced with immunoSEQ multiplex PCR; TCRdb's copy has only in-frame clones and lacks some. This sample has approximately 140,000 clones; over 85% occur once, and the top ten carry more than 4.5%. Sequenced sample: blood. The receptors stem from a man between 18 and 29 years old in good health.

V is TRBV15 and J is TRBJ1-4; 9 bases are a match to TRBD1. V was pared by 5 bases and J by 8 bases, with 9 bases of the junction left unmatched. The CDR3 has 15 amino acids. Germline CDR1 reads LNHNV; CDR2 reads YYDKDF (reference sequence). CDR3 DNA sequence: TGTGCCACCAGCCTACCGGGACAGGGTGGCGAAAAACTGTTTTTT. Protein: CATSLPGQGGEKLFF.

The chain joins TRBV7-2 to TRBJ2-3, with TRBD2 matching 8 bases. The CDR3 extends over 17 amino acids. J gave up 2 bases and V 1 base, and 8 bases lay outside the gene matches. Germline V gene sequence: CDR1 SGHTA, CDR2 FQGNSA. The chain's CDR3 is CASSLVGREANTDTQYF. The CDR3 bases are TGTGCCAGCAGCTTAGTGGGGCGGGAGGCAAACACAGATACGCAGTATTTT.

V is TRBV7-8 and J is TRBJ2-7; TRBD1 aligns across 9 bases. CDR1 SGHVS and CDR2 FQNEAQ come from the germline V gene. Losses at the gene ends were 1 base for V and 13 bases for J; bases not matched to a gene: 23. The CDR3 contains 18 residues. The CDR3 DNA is TGTGCCAGCAGCTTAGGGACAGGGGAAACCACAACCTATACAACTCCTTACTTC. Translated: CASSLGTGETTTYTTPYF.

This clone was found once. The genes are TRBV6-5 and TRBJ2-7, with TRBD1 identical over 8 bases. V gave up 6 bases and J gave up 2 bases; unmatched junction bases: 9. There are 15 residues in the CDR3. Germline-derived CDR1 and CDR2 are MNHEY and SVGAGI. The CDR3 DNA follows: TGTGCCAGCAGGCCGTTGAGGACAGGGCCCTACGAGCAGTACTTC. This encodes CASRPLRTGPYEQYF.

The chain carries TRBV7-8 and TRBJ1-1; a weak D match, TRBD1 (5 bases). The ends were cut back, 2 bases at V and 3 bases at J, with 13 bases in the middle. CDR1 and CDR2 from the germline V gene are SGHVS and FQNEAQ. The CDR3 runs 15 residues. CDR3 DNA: TGTGCCAGCAGCTTACGTGAGGGAGGGGACACTGAAGCTTTCTTT. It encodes CASSLREGGDTEAFF.

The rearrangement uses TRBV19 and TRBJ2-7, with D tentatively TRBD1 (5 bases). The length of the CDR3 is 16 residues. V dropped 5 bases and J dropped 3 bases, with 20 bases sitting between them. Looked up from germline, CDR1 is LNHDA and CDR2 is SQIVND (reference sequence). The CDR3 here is CASSPGRKGMDYEQYF. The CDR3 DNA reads TGTGCCAGTAGTCCAGGGCGGAAGGGAATGGACTACGAGCAGTACTTC.

The CDR3 sequence is CASSFGQGQNTGELFF. The CDR3 region has the DNA TGCGCCAGCAGCTTTGGACAGGGCCAGAACACCGGGGAGCTGTTTTTT. The J gene is TRBJ2-2, the V gene TRBV5-1; 8 bases map to TRBD1. Germline CDR1 reads SGHRS; CDR2 reads YFSETQ. The CDR3 has 16 residues. Germline trimming cut 2 bases from V and 1 base from J; bases unmatched to any gene: 4.

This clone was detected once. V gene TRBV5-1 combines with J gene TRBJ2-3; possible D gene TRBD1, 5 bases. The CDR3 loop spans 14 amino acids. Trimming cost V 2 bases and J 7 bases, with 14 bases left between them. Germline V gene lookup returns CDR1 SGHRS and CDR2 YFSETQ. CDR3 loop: CASSFDRLGYTQYF. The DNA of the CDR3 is TGCGCCAGCAGCTTTGACAGATTGGGTTATACGCAGTATTTT.

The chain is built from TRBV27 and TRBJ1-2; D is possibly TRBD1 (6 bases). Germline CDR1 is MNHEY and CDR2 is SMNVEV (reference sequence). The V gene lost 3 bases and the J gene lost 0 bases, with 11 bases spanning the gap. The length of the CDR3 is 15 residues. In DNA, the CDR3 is TGTGCCAGCAGTTTTGGGGGGGCGGCTAACTATGGCTACACCTTC. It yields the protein CASSFGGAANYGYTF.

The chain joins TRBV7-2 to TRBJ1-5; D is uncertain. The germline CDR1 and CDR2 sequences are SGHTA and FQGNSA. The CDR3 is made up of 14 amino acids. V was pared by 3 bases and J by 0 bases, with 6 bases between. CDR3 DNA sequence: TGTGCCAGCAGCTTCAGAAATAGCAATCAGCCCCAGCATTTT. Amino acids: CASSFRNSNQPQHF.

DNA for the CDR3: TGTGCCAGCAGTCTTCGGACAGGGGTCTGGCAGCCCCAGCATTTT. It specifies CASSLRTGVWQPQHF. The chain joins TRBV6-5 to TRBJ1-5; 9 nucleotides align to TRBD1. The V and J ends lost 5 bases and 7 bases, in that order; junction bases with no gene match: 9. This CDR3 spans 15 amino acids. CDR1 is MNHEY, CDR2 SVGAGI, per germline.

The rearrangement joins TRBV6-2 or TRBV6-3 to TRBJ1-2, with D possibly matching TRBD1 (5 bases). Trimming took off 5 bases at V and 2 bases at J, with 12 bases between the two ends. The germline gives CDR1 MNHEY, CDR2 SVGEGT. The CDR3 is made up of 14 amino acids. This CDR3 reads CASSPDTRNYGYTF. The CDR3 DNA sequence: TGTGCCAGCAGTCCGGACACACGCAACTATGGCTACACCTTC.

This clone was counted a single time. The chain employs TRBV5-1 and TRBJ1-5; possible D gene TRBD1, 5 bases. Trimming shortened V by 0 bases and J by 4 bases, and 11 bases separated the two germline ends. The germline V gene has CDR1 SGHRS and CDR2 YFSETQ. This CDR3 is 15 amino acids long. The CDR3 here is CASSLEGSNNQPQHF. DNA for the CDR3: TGCGCCAGCAGCTTGGAGGGGTCAAATAATCAGCCCCAGCATTTT.

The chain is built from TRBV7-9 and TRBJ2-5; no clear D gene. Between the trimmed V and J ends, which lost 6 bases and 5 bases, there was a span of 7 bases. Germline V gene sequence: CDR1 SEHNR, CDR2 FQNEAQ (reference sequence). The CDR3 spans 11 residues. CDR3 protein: CASSQRETQYF. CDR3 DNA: TGTGCCAGCAGTCAACGGGAGACCCAGTACTTC. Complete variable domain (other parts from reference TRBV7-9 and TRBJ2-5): DTGVSQNPRHKITKRGQNVTFRCDPISEHNRLYWYRQTLGQGPEFLTYFQNEAQLEKSRLLSDRFSAERPKGSFSTLEIQRTEQGDSAMYLCASSQRETQYFGPGTRLLVL.

For the CDR3, the DNA is TGTGCCAGCAGACCTTGGACAGGGGGAACAGATACGCAGTATTTT. Residues: CASRPWTGGTDTQYF. The V call is TRBV6-5, the J call TRBJ2-3; TRBD1 matches at 10 bases. The J segment lost 3 bases and the V segment lost 6 bases, leaving 6 bases of the junction unmatched. Per germline, CDR1 MNHEY and CDR2 SVGAGI. This CDR3 has 15 residues.

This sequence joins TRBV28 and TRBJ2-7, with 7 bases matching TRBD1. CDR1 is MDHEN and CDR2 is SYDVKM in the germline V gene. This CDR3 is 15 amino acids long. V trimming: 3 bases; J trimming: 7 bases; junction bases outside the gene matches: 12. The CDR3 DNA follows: TGTGCCAGCAGTTTTAGGGGGCCGGCTCGGCGTGAGCAGTACTTC. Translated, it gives CASSFRGPARREQYF.

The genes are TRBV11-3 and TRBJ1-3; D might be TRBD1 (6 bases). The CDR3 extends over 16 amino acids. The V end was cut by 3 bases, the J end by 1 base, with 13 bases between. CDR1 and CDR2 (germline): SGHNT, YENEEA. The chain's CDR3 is CASSFMHRVSGNTIYF. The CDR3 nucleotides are TGTGCCAGCAGCTTCATGCACAGGGTTTCTGGAAACACCATATATTTT.

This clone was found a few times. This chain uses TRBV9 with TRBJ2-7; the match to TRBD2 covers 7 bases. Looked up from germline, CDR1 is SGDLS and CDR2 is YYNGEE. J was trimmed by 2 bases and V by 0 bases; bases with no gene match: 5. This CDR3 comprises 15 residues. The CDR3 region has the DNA TGTGCCAGCAGCGTAGACGGCGGGAGAACCTACGAGCAGTACTTC. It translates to CASSVDGGRTYEQYF.

The CDR3 DNA sequence: TGCGCCAGCAGCCTCATACAGGGGGCGGGTACTGAAGCTTTCTTT. It codes for CASSLIQGAGTEAFF. The chain has TRBV5-1 and TRBJ1-1, with 9 nucleotides matching TRBD1. V was clipped by 4 bases and J by 5 bases; unmatched bases: 9. Germline loops: CDR1 SGHRS, CDR2 YFSETQ. The CDR3 runs 15 residues.

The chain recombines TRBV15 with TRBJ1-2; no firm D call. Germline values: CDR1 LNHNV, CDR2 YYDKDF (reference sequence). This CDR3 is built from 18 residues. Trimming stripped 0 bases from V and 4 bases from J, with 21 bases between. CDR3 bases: TGTGCCACCAGCAGAGATTCGGGCCAGCGGTCGTTGGTCTATGGCTACACCTTC. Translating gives CATSRDSGQRSLVYGYTF.

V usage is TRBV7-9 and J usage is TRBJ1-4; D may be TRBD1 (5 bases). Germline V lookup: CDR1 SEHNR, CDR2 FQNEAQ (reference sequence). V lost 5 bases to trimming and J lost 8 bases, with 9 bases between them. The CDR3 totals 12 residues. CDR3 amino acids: CASSRGLEKLFF. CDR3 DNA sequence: TGTGCCAGCAGCCGGGGGTTGGAAAAACTGTTTTTT. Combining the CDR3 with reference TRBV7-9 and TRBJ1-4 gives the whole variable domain DTGVSQNPRHKITKRGQNVTFRCDPISEHNRLYWYRQTLGQGPEFLTYFQNEAQLEKSRLLSDRFSAERPKGSFSTLEIQRTEQGDSAMYLCASSRGLEKLFFGSGTQLSVL.

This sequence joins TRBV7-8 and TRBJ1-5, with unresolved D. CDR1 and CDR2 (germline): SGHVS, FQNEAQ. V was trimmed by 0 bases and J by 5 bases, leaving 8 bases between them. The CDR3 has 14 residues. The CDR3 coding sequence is TGTGCCAGCAGCTTAGCAGGTTCCGATCAGCCCCAGCATTTT. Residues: CASSLAGSDQPQHF. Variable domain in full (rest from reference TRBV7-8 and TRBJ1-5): GAGVSQSPRYKVAKRGQDVALRCDPISGHVSLFWYQQALGQGPEFLTYFQNEAQLDKSGLPSDRFFAERPEGSVSTLKIQRTQQEDSAVYLCASSLAGSDQPQHFGDGTRLSIL.

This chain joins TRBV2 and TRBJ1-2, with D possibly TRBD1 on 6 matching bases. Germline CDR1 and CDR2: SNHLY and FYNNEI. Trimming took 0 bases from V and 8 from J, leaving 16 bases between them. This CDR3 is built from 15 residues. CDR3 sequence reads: CASSEAGGRGKGYTF. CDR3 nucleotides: TGTGCCAGCAGTGAAGCGGGAGGCAGGGGAAAGGGCTACACCTTC. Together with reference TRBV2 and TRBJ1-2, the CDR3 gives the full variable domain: EPEVTQTPSHQVTQMGQEVILRCVPISNHLYFYWYRQILGQKVEFLVSFYNNEISEKSEIFDDQFSVERPDGSNFTLKIRSTKLEDSAMYFCASSEAGGRGKGYTFGSGTRLTVV.

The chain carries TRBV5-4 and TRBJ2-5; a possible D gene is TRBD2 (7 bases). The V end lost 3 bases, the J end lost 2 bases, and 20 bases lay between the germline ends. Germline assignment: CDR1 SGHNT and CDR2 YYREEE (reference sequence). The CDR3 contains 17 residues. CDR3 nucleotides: TGTGCCAGCAGCTGGAGCCTACGGGGGGCGGGGCAAGAGACCCAGTACTTC. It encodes CASSWSLRGAGQETQYF.

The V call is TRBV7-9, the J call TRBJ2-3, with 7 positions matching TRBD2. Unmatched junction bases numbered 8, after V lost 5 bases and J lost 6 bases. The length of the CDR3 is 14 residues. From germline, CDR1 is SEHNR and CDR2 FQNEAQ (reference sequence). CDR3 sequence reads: CASSRGVISDTQYF. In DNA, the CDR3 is TGTGCCAGCAGCCGGGGGGTTATATCGGATACGCAGTATTTT. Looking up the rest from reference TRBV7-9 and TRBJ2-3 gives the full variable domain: DTGVSQNPRHKITKRGQNVTFRCDPISEHNRLYWYRQTLGQGPEFLTYFQNEAQLEKSRLLSDRFSAERPKGSFSTLEIQRTEQGDSAMYLCASSRGVISDTQYFGPGTRLTVL.